This T cell receptor (beta chain) originates from a study of control samples from healthy donors and cancer patients. Libraries were prepared by immunoSEQ multiplex PCR; TCRdb keeps only in-frame clonotypes and omits some of them. This table has about 120,000 clones, roughly nine tenths appearing once. Trimming took off 4 bases at V and 0 bases at J, with 11 bases between the two ends. There are 14 residues in the CDR3. Germline loops: CDR1 SGHRS, CDR2 YFSETQ. This TCR was sampled from a man in his forties or fifties in good health. The V and J genes are TRBV5-1 and TRBJ2-7; D possibly corresponds to TRBD2 (6 bases). The material sequenced was blood. CDR3 residues: CASSRDSSSYEQYF. In DNA, the CDR3 is TGCGCCAGCAGCCGGGACTCGAGCTCCTACGAGCAGTACTTC.